This TCR beta chain stems from a study of T cells after yellow fever vaccination. The CDR3 is 12 amino acids. Germline lookup yields CDR1 SQVTM and CDR2 ANQGSEA. The ends lost 7 bases at V and 5 bases at J; junction bases unmatched: 5. Ten or more counts support this clonotype. TCRdb analysed the 5' RACE reads with MiXCR anew, one entry per CDR3 protein. Altogether roughly 94,000 distinct CDR3 sequences are present, roughly 9% being singletons, with the ten largest covering 15% to 20%. This specimen was CD8+ T cells not binding an NS4B(214-222) dextramer, sorted from PBMCs, taken approximately 16 days after the first yellow fever vaccination. The TCR was taken from a man younger than 30 who received the YFV17D yellow fever vaccine. J is TRBJ1-1 and V is TRBV29-1; the match to TRBD1 covers 9 bases. CDR3 protein: CSAQTGGTEAFF. For the CDR3, the DNA is TGCAGCGCACAGACAGGGGGGACTGAAGCTTTCTTT.